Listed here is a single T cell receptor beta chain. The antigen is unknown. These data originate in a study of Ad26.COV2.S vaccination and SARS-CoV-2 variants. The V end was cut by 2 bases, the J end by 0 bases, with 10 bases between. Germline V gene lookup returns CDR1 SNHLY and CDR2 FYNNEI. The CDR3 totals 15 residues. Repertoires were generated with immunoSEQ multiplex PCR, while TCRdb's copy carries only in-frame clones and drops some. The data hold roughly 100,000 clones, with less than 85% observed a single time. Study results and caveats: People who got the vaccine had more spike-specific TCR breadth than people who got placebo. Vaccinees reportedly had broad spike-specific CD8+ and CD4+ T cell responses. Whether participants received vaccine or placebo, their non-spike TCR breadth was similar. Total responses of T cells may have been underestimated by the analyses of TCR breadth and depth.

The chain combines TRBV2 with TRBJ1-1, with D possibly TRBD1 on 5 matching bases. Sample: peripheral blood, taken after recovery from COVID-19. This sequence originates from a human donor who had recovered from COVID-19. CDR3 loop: CASSEQARVNTEAFF. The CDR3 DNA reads TGTGCCAGCAGTGAACAGGCCAGGGTGAACACTGAAGCTTTCTTT. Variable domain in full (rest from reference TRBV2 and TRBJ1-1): EPEVTQTPSHQVTQMGQEVILRCVPISNHLYFYWYRQILGQKVEFLVSFYNNEISEKSEIFDDQFSVERPDGSNFTLKIRSTKLEDSAMYFCASSEQARVNTEAFFGQGTRLTVV.